This T cell receptor beta chain was recorded in a study of a mutant IDH1 vaccine in newly diagnosed glioma. On the study more broadly: Vaccination was launched 4-6 weeks after radiotherapy alone, or with temozolomide cycles. Receipt of radiotherapy, temozolomide, or both preceded the study, and most received both.

Remarks on this clone: Its matching antigen is unknown.

Germline values: CDR1 MGHDK, CDR2 SYGVNS. Trimming cost V 1 base and J 4 bases, with 4 bases left between them. This CDR3 spans 13 amino acids. Profiled with immunoSEQ multiplex PCR; TCRdb holds only in-frame clones, not every one. The sample yields 26,000 or so clones, roughly 80% seen once. Time point specified: week 23, last vaccination. In the vaccine, a single dose held 300 ug of the mutant IDH1 20-mer peptide, along with topical imiquimod. Here the sequenced sample was PBMCs, taken from a glioma patient whose treatment included an IDH1 peptide vaccine. This clonotype was obtained from a woman aged 30 to 39 with glioma. The V gene is TRBV25-1, the J gene TRBJ2-2; no firm D call. CDR3 in DNA: TGTGCCAGCAGTGAATCCGGCACCGGGGAGCTGTTTTTT. This translates into CASSESGTGELFF.